Listed here are 23 T cell receptor beta chains from one sample, sequenced in a study of PD-L1 blockade in urothelial cancer. Documented time point: pretreatment peripheral blood. The table came from immunoSEQ multiplex PCR; TCRdb's copy has only in-frame clones and leaves some out. The sample has tens of thousands of clones, roughly 89% seen once. This specimen was PBMCs, taken around atezolizumab (anti-PD-L1) treatment. The receptors stem from a woman in her 70s with urothelial cancer.

CDR3 region: CASSLTHSGGAGEQYF. CDR3 DNA sequence: TGTGCCAGCAGCTTAACCCATAGCGGGGGGGCCGGCGAGCAGTACTTC. V gene TRBV13 combines with J gene TRBJ2-7; 11 bases are a match to TRBD2. The CDR3 is 16 amino acids. In germline, CDR1 is PRHDT, CDR2 FYEKMQ (reference sequence). V dropped 2 bases and J dropped 6; count of bases not matched to a gene: 9.

The chain links TRBV6-6 to TRBJ2-3; 9 bases agree with TRBD2. Germline lookup yields CDR1 MNHNY and CDR2 SVGAGI (reference sequence). This CDR3 has 13 residues. J gave up 4 bases and V 6 bases, and 2 bases lay outside the gene matches. The CDR3 is CASRLAGSDTQYF. The CDR3 nucleotides read TGTGCCAGCAGACTAGCGGGTTCAGATACGCAGTATTTT.

This chain links TRBV28 with TRBJ2-3; tentatively, D is TRBD1 (6 bases). The CDR3 has 17 amino acids. Trimming shortened V by 7 bases and J by 0 bases, and 20 bases separated the two germline ends. CDR1 is MDHEN, CDR2 SYDVKM, per germline. The CDR3 loop reads CASTPPHGQPSTDTQYF. For the CDR3, the DNA is TGTGCCAGCACCCCGCCCCACGGACAGCCTAGCACAGATACGCAGTATTTT.

The chain couples TRBV7-6 to TRBJ1-5; D uncertain. CDR1 and CDR2 from the germline V gene are SGHVS and FNYEAQ. V was trimmed by 5 bases and J by 3 bases, leaving 8 bases between them. This CDR3 is 13 amino acids long. CDR3 nucleotide sequence: TGTGCCAGCAGCCTTGGACTCAATCAGCCCCAGCATTTT. It is translated as CASSLGLNQPQHF.

V gene TRBV12-1 combines with J gene TRBJ1-6; the DNA was not compared with TRBD1, the D call given in the table. TRBV12-1 is recorded as a pseudogene. The CDR3 runs to 18 residues. CDR3 region: CASSPPPTESSYNSPLHF. The CDR3 bases are TGTGCCAGCAGCCCCCCCCCGACAGAGAGCTCCTATAATTCACCCCTCCACTTT.

V gene TRBV10-3 combines with J gene TRBJ2-7, with D possibly TRBD1 on 5 matching bases. V lost 4 bases and J lost 3, with 7 bases in between. The CDR3 contains 12 residues. CDR1 is ENHRY, CDR2 SYGVKD, per germline. The CDR3 DNA reads as TGTGCCATCAGTGTGGACAACTACGAGCAGTACTTC. Protein product: CAISVDNYEQYF.

The gene calls are TRBV14 and TRBJ2-5; 7 bases align to TRBD1. V lost 4 bases to trimming and J lost 4 bases; unmatched junction nucleotides: 9. Germline V gives CDR1 SGHDN, CDR2 FVKESK. The CDR3 runs to 15 residues. In DNA, the CDR3 is TGTGCCAGCAGCCCGTTGGAAGGGGGCGCAGAGACCCAGTACTTC. This codes for CASSPLEGGAETQYF.

The chain couples TRBV7-2 to TRBJ2-5, with TRBD2 matching over 12 bases. This CDR3 is built from 17 residues. CDR1 is SGHTA and CDR2 is FQGNSA in the germline V gene. Trimming took 5 bases from V and 3 from J; bases not matched to a gene: 10. The CDR3: CASSPPTSGGPKETQYF. The CDR3 DNA is TGTGCCAGCAGCCCCCCCACTAGCGGGGGGCCCAAAGAGACCCAGTACTTC.

The gene calls are TRBV7-8 and TRBJ2-7, with 12 bases aligning to TRBD2. V gave up 5 bases and J gave up 7 bases; unmatched junction bases: 9. The CDR3 covers 15 residues. From germline, CDR1 is SGHVS and CDR2 FQNEAQ. The CDR3 DNA sequence: TGTGCCAGCAGCCATCGGACTAGCGGGGAAGGTGAGCAGTACTTC. It codes for CASSHRTSGEGEQYF.

The V and J genes are TRBV7-2 and TRBJ1-2, with TRBD1 identical over 7 bases. J was trimmed by 1 base and V by 3 bases; bases with no gene match: 8. Germline loops: CDR1 SGHTA, CDR2 FQGNSA. This CDR3 has 16 residues. This CDR3 is CASSFGRDSLNYGYTF. The CDR3 DNA reads TGTGCCAGCAGCTTCGGCCGGGACAGCCTTAACTATGGCTACACCTTC.

By frequency in the sample, this clone is medium-sized. The V call is TRBV7-9, the J call TRBJ1-5, with 9 bases fitting TRBD1. Germline CDR1 SEHNR, CDR2 FQNEAQ (reference sequence). J gave up 1 base and V 1 base, and 8 bases lay outside the gene matches. The CDR3 is made up of 18 amino acids. In nucleotides, the CDR3 is TGTGCCAGCAGCTTAGGTTCGGGGACAGGGTGGAGCAATCAGCCCCAGCATTTT. Amino acids: CASSLGSGTGWSNQPQHF.

The chain recombines TRBV4-3 with TRBJ2-5; D is uncertain. The CDR3 runs 16 residues. V lost 1 base and J lost 5, with 17 bases in between. Germline V gene lookup returns CDR1 LGHNA and CDR2 YSLEER. CDR3 sequence: CASSQVTVRSSETQYF. For the CDR3, the DNA is TGCGCCAGCAGCCAAGTAACTGTGAGATCCTCGGAGACCCAGTACTTC.

The rearrangement links TRBV30 to TRBJ1-4; no clear D gene. Looked up from germline, CDR1 is GTSNPN and CDR2 is SVGIG (reference sequence). V was pared by 5 bases and J by 3 bases, with 10 bases between. This CDR3 is built from 13 residues. Written as DNA, the CDR3 is TGTGCCTGGTCCCGAGGGCCTAATGAAAAACTGTTTTTT. As protein: CAWSRGPNEKLFF.

J is TRBJ1-6 and V is TRBV19, with 7 bases identical to TRBD1. J gave up 9 bases and V 2 bases, and 7 bases lay outside the gene matches. Germline CDR1 and CDR2: LNHDA and SQIVND (reference sequence). This CDR3 has 15 amino acids. The CDR3 DNA is TGTGCCAGTAGTATACAGACAGGGCAAGGTTCACCCCTCCACTTT. Translating it yields CASSIQTGQGSPLHF.

V is TRBV6-1 and J is TRBJ1-2; 7 bases agree with TRBD1. This CDR3 has 15 residues. With V trimmed by 3 bases and J by 0 bases, 4 bases remained unmatched. Germline-derived CDR1 and CDR2 are MNHNS and SASEGT. The CDR3 loop is CASSDPGTANYGYTF. CDR3 DNA: TGTGCCAGCAGTGACCCCGGGACAGCTAACTATGGCTACACCTTC.

The chain has TRBV7-9 and TRBJ2-6, with 10 bases identical to TRBD1. The V and J ends lost 6 bases and 1 base, in that order; junction bases with no gene match: 9. The CDR3 totals 18 residues. Germline CDR1 SEHNR, CDR2 FQNEAQ (reference sequence). The CDR3 coding sequence is TGTGCCAGCAGGATACGACAGGGGGCCCCATCTGGGGCCAACGTCCTGACTTTC. Translating it yields CASRIRQGAPSGANVLTF.

The CDR3 region is CSVRLAETSTDTQYF. As DNA, the CDR3 is TGCAGCGTTCGTCTAGCGGAAACTAGCACAGATACGCAGTATTTT. The chain has TRBV29-1 and TRBJ2-3, with 7 positions matching TRBD2. The CDR3 has 15 amino acids. Looked up from germline, CDR1 is SQVTM and CDR2 is ANQGSEA. V dropped 5 bases and J dropped 0; count of bases not matched to a gene: 8.

The J gene is TRBJ2-3, the V gene TRBV11-3; 9 bases align to TRBD2. Trimming cost V 6 bases and J 0 bases; bases outside gene matches: 7. The CDR3 runs 16 residues. From germline, CDR1 is SGHNT and CDR2 YENEEA. CDR3 residues: CASSPGLASSTDTQYF. The DNA for the CDR3 is TGTGCCAGCAGTCCCGGACTAGCGTCTAGCACAGATACGCAGTATTTT. Together with reference TRBV11-3 and TRBJ2-3, the CDR3 gives the full variable domain: EAGVVQSPRYKIIEKKQPVAFWCNPISGHNTLYWYLQNLGQGPELLIRYENEEAVDDSQLPKDRFSAERLKGVDSTLKIQPAELGDSAVYLCASSPGLASSTDTQYFGPGTRLTVL.

The V gene is TRBV10-2, the J gene TRBJ2-1, with D possibly matching TRBD2 (6 bases). Per germline, CDR1 WSHSY and CDR2 SAAADI. The CDR3 runs 14 residues. V shed 0 bases and J shed 8 bases, with 11 bases lying between them. CDR3 region: CASSESILADEQFF. CDR3 bases: TGCGCCAGCAGTGAGTCGATACTAGCAGATGAGCAGTTCTTC.

This chain uses TRBV2 with TRBJ1-5, with D possibly TRBD1 on 5 matching bases. The CDR3 loop spans 14 amino acids. Trimming pared 3 bases from V and 6 bases from J, leaving 12 bases between. Germline V gene data show CDR1 as SNHLY and CDR2 as FYNNEI. CDR3 nucleotides: TGTGCCAGCAGTGAGGGGGGTCTGAGTCAGCCCCAGCATTTT. This encodes CASSEGGLSQPQHF.

The chain joins TRBV29-1 to TRBJ2-3; 8 bases are shared with TRBD2. Germline V gene lookup returns CDR1 SQVTM and CDR2 ANQGSEA. V shed 5 bases, J shed 4 bases, and the junction held 5 bases outside the gene matches. This CDR3 has 13 amino acids. CDR3 protein: CSVWREESDTQYF. The CDR3 DNA reads as TGCAGCGTTTGGCGGGAGGAGTCAGATACGCAGTATTTT.

The chain couples TRBV27 to TRBJ1-3; no clear D. The CDR3 covers 15 residues. In germline, CDR1 is MNHEY, CDR2 SMNVEV (reference sequence). V lost 2 bases and J 4 bases, leaving 12 bases between the germline ends. The CDR3 here is CASSLDPGKGNTIYF. For the CDR3, the DNA is TGTGCCAGCAGTTTAGACCCCGGGAAGGGAAACACCATATATTTT.

This chain uses TRBV7-9 with TRBJ2-7; no firm D call. This CDR3 is built from 14 residues. The germline CDR1 and CDR2 sequences are SEHNR and FQNEAQ (reference sequence). V was trimmed by 4 bases and J by 2 bases, leaving 12 bases between them. In DNA, the CDR3 is TGTGCCAGCAGCTCCCCGACTGAGGCCTACGAGCAGTACTTC. Translating it yields CASSSPTEAYEQYF.